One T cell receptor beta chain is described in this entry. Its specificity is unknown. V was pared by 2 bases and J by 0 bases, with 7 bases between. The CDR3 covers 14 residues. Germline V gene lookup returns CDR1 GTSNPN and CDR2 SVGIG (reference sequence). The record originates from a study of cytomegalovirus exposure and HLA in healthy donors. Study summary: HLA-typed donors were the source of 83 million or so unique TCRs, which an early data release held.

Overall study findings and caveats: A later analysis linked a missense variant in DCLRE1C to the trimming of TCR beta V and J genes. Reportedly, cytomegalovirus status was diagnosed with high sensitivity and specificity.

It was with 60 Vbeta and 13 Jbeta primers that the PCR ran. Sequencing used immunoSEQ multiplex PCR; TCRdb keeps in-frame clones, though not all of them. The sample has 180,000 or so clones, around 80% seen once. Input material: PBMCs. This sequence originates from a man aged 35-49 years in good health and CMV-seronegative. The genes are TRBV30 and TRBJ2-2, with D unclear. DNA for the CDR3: TGTGCCTGGAGTTGGCAAACGAACACCGGGGAGCTGTTTTTT. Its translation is CAWSWQTNTGELFF.